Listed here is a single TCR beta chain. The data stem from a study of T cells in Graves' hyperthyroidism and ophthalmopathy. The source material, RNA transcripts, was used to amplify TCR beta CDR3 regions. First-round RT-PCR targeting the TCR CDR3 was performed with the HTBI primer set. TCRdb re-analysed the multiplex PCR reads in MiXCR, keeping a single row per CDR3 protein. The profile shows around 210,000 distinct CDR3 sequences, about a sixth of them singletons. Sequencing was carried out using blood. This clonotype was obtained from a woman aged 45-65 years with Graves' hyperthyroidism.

CDR3 loop: CASSQAAETSGRRDEQFF. In DNA form, the CDR3 reads TGCGCCAGCAGCCAAGCCGCCGAGACTAGCGGGAGAAGGGATGAGCAGTTCTTC. J is TRBJ2-1 and V is TRBV4-1; TRBD2 agrees at 12 bases. CDR1 and CDR2 from the germline V gene are MGHRA and YSYEKL. J gave up 8 bases and V 1 base, and 12 bases lay outside the gene matches. The CDR3 loop spans 18 amino acids.